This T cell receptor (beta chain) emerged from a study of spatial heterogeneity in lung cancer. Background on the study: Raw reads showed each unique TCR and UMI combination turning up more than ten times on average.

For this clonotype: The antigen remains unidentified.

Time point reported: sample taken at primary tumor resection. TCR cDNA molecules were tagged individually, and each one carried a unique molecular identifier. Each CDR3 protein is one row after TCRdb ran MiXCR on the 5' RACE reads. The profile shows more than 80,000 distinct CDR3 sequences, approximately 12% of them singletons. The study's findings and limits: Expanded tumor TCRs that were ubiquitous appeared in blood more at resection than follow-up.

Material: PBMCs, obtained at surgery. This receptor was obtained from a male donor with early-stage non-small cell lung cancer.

CDR3 amino acids: CASSIGLAGSYNEQFF. CDR3 in DNA: TGTGCCAGCAGCATTGGACTAGCGGGTTCCTACAATGAGCAGTTCTTC. The chain employs TRBV7-2 and TRBJ2-1; TRBD2 aligns across 11 bases. The CDR3 spans 16 residues. Germline loops: CDR1 SGHTA, CDR2 FQGNSA. V trimming: 5 bases; J trimming: 1 base; junction bases outside the gene matches: 4.